This TCR beta chain derives from a study of vaccination and CD4 T cells after COVID-19. Treatment of the sample: roughly 10-day PBMC culture with coronavirus spike peptide pools or control peptides (ViraFEST assay). As to this clonotype: Its antigen is as yet unknown.

With the Oncomine TCR Beta short-read assay, DNA from cultured CD4+ T cells was sequenced. TCRdb called the PCR reads again in MiXCR, with one record for every CDR3 protein. Found here are under 15,000 distinct CDR3 sequences, approximately 71% of them singletons; the top ten hold about a tenth. Germline-derived CDR1 and CDR2 are SGHAT and FQNNGV. V was clipped by 5 bases and J by 5 bases, with 9 bases between them. The CDR3 sequence is 12 residues long. The chain has TRBV11-2 and TRBJ2-5; D uncertain. Sequencing used CD4+ T cells from blood, cultured in vitro. The source of this sequence is a human donor who had recovered from COVID-19. This CDR3 is CASSVPVETQYF. The CDR3 region has the DNA TGTGCCAGCAGCGTCCCGGTGGAGACCCAGTACTTC.